A single TCR beta chain is shown here with its context. As yet, its antigen is unknown. Healthy bone marrow donors made up the donors. This record comes from a study of cytomegalovirus exposure and HLA in healthy donors. Study findings and constraints: A later analysis linked a missense variant in DCLRE1C to the trimming of TCR beta V and J genes. Most CMV-associated TCR beta chains were later found to appear HLA-restricted. Earlier analysis looked at TCR beta V segments, and most were productive about 87% or about 30% of the time.

PCR primers comprised 60 Vbeta and 13 Jbeta primers. Assay: immunoSEQ multiplex PCR; the TCRdb copy retains only in-frame clones and omits some. There are 70,000 or so clones in the sample; roughly 85% occur only once, and 2% lies in the top ten. The CDR3 sequence is 16 residues long. V was cut by 3 bases and J by 7 bases, with 19 bases left in between. Germline V gene sequence: CDR1 SGHNT, CDR2 YYREEE (reference sequence). The sample consisted of PBMCs. This receptor was obtained from a woman in her 30s in good health and CMV-seronegative. The chain recombines TRBV5-4 with TRBJ2-2; possibly TRBD2 for D (6 bases). CDR3 nucleotides: TGTGCCAGCAGCTGGCCCGGAGGGGTAATGGACGGGGAGCTGTTTTTT. It codes for CASSWPGGVMDGELFF.